The clone carrying this T cell receptor beta chain was recorded only once. The data derive from a study of blood T cell repertoires in COVID-19. Study context: Acute-phase and convalescent COVID-19 samples originated in the United States, Italy and Spain. Nucleic acid was either cDNA or gDNA, and it came from T cells, B-cell-depleted T cells, or PBMCs.

With 7 bases clipped from V and 7 bases from J, the junction kept 8 bases outside the gene matches. Germline CDR1 reads MNHEY; CDR2 reads SVGAGI. The CDR3 runs to 15 residues. As originally analysed: Reference gene primer amplification gave estimated nucleated cell counts. Profiling relied on immunoSEQ multiplex PCR, and the TCRdb table lists in-frame clones only, not all of them. The D gene and trimming were derived from the DNA, and the V and J assignments and clone size from that table. The repertoire holds over 250,000 clones, with approximately 91% as singletons. Sequencing was carried out using peripheral blood. The sequence derives from a man aged 45-65 years with acute or convalescent COVID-19. The J gene is TRBJ1-6, the V gene TRBV6-5; 9 positions agree with TRBD1. CDR3 residues: CASTIGQGHNSPLHF. The CDR3 DNA is TGTGCCAGCACCATCGGACAGGGGCACAATTCACCCCTCCACTTT.